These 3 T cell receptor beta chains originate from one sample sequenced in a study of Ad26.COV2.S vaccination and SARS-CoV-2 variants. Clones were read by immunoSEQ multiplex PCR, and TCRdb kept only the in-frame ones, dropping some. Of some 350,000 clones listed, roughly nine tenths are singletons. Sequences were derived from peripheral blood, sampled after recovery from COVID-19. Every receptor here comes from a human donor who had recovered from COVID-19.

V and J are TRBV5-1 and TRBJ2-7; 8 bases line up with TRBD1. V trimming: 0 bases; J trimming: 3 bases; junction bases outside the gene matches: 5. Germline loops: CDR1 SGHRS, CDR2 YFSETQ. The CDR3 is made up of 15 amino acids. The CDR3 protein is CASSLVTGANYEQYF. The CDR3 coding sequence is TGCGCCAGCAGCTTGGTGACAGGGGCAAACTACGAGCAGTACTTC. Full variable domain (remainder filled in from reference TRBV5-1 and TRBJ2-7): KAGVTQTPRYLIKTRGQQVTLSCSPISGHRSVSWYQQTPGQGLQFLFEYFSETQRNKGNFPGRFSGRQFSNSRSEMNVSTLELGDSALYLCASSLVTGANYEQYFGPGTRLTVT.

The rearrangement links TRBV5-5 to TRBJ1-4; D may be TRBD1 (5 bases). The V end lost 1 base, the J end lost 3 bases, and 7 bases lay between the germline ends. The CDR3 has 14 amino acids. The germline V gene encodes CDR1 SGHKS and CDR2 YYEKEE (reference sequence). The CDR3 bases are TGTGCCAGCAGCTTGCAGACAGCTAATGAAAAACTGTTTTTT. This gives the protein CASSLQTANEKLFF.

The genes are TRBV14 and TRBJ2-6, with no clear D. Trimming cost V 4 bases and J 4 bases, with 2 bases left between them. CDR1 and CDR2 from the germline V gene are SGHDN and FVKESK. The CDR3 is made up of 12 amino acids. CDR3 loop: CASSPGANVLTF. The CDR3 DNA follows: TGTGCCAGCAGCCCGGGGGCCAACGTCCTGACTTTC.